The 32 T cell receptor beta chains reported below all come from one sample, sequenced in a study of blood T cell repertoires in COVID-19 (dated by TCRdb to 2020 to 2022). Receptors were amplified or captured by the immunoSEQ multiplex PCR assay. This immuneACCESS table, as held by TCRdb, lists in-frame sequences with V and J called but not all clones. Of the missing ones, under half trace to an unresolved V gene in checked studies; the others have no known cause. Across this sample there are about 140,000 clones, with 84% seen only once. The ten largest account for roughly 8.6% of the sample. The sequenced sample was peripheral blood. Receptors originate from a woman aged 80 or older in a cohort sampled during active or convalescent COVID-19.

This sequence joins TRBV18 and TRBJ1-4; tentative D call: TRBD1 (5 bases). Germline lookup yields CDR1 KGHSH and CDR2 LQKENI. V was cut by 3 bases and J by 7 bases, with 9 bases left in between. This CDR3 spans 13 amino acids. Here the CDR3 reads CASSPGQGEKLFF. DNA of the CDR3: TGTGCCAGCTCACCCGGCCAGGGTGAAAAACTGTTTTTT.

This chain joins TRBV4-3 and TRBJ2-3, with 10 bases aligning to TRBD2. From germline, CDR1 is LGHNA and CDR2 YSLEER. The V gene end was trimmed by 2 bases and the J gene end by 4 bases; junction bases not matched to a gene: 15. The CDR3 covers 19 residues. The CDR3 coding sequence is TGCGCCAGCAGCCAACGGGCTAGCGGGGGATACAGGAGGTCAGATACGCAGTATTTT. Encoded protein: CASSQRASGGYRRSDTQYF.

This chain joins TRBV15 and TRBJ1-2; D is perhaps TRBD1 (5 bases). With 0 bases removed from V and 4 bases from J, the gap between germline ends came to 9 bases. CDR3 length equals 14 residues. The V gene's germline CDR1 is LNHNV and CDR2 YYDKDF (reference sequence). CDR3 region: CATSREYGGYGYTF. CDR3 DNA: TGTGCCACCAGCAGAGAATACGGGGGCTATGGCTACACCTTC.

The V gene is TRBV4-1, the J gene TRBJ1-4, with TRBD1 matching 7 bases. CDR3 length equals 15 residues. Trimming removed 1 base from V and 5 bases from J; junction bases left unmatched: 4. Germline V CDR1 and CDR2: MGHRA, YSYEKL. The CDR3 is CASSQVQGGNEKLFF. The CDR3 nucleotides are TGCGCCAGCAGCCAAGTGCAGGGGGGAAATGAAAAACTGTTTTTT.

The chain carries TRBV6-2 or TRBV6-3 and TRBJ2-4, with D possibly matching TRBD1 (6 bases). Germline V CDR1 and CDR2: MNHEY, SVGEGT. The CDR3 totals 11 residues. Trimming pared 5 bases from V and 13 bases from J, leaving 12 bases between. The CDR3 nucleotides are TGTGCCAGCAGTACAGGGAGAGGCCAGTACTTC. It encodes CASSTGRGQYF.

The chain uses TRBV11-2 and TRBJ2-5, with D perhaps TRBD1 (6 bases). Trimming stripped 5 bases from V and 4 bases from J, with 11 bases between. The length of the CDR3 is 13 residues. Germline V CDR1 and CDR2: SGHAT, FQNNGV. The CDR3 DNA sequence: TGTGCCAGCAGCCGTACAGGGCTAGAGACCCAGTACTTC. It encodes CASSRTGLETQYF.

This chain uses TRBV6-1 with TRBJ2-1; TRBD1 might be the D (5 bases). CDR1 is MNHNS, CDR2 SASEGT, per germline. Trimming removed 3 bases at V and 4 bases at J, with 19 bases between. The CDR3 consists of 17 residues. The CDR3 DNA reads TGTGCCAGCAGTGATTTCCTGTTTGGGGCTCCTTACAATGAGCAGTTCTTC. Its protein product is CASSDFLFGAPYNEQFF.

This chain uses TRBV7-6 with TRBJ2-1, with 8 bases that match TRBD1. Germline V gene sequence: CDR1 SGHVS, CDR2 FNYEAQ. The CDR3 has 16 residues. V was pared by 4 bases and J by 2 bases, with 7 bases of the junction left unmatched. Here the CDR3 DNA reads TGTGCCAGCAGCTCTATCCAGGACAGGGCCTACAATGAGCAGTTCTTC. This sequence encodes CASSSIQDRAYNEQFF.

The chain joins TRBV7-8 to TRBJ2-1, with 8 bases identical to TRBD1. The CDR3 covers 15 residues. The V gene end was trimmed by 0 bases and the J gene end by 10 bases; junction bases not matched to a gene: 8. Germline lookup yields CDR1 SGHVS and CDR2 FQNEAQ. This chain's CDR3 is CASSLAGTGRNEQFF. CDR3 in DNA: TGTGCCAGCAGCTTAGCGGGGACAGGTCGGAACGAGCAGTTCTTC.

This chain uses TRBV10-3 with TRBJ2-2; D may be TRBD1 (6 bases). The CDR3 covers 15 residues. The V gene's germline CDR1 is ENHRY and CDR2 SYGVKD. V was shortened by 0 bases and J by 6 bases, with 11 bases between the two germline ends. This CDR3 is CAISESGRGAGELFF. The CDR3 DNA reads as TGTGCCATCAGTGAGTCGGGCAGGGGAGCCGGGGAGCTGTTTTTT.

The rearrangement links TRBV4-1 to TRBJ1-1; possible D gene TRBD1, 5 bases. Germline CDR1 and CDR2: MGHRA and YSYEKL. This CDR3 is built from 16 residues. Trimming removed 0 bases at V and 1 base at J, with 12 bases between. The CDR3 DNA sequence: TGCGCCAGCAGCCAAGATGAGGGGCGGGGGAACACTGAAGCTTTCTTT. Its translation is CASSQDEGRGNTEAFF.

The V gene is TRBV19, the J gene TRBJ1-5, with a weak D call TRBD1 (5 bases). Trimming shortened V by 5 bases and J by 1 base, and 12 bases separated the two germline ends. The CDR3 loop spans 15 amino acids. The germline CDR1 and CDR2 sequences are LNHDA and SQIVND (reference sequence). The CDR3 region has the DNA TGTGCCAGTAGTCCTCAGGGTACGAGCAATCAGCCCCAGCATTTT. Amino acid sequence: CASSPQGTSNQPQHF.

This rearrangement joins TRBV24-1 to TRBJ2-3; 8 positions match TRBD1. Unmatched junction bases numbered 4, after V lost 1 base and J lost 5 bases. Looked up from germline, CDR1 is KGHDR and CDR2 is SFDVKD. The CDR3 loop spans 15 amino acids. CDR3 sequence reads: CATSDFSGGGDTQYF. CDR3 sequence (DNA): TGTGCCACCAGTGATTTTTCAGGGGGCGGAGATACGCAGTATTTT.

CDR3 region: CASSRPSGGVYEQYV. The CDR3 region has the DNA TGTGCCAGCAGTCGACCTAGCGGGGGGGTCTACGAGCAGTACGTC. This chain connects TRBV28 to TRBJ2-7; 12 bases line up with TRBD2. The V segment lost 5 bases and the J segment 3 bases; nucleotides outside the gene matches: 5. The CDR3 extends over 15 amino acids. Germline CDR1 is MDHEN and CDR2 is SYDVKM.

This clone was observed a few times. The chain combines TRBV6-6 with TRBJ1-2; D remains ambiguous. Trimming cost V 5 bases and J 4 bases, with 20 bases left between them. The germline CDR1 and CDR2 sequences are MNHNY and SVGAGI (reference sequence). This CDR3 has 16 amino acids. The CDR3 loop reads CASSVGSSRAFYGYTF. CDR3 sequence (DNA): TGTGCCAGCAGTGTTGGGAGTTCCCGGGCCTTCTATGGCTACACCTTC.

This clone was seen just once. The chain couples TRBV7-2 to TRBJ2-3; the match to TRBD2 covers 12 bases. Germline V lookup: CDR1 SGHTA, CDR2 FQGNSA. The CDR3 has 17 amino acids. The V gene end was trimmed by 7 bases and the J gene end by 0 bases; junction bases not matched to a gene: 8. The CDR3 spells CASNQASGGASTDTQYF. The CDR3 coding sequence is TGTGCCAGCAACCAGGCTAGCGGGGGGGCTAGCACAGATACGCAGTATTTT.

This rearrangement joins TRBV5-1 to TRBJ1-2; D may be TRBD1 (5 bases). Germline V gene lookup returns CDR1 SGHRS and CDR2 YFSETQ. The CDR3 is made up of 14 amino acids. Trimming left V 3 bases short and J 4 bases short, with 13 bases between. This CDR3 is CASSWGSSGYGYTF. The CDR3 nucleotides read TGCGCCAGCAGCTGGGGCAGTAGCGGCTATGGCTACACCTTC. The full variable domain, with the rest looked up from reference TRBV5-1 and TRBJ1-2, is KAGVTQTPRYLIKTRGQQVTLSCSPISGHRSVSWYQQTPGQGLQFLFEYFSETQRNKGNFPGRFSGRQFSNSRSEMNVSTLELGDSALYLCASSWGSSGYGYTFGSGTRLTVV.

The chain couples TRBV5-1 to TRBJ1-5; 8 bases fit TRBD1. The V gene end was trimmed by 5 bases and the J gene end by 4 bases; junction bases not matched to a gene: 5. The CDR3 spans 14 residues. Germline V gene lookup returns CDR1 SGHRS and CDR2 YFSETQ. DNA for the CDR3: TGCGCCAGCAGTTACACAGGGGGGAATCAGCCCCAGCATTTT. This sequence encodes CASSYTGGNQPQHF.

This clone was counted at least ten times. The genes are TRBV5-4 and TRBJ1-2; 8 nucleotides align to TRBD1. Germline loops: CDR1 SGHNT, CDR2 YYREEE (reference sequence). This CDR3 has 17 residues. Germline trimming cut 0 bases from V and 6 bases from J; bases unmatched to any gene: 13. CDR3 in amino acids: CASSLDTGGVDRDGYTF. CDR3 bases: TGTGCCAGCAGCTTGGATACAGGGGGGGTGGATCGAGATGGCTACACCTTC.

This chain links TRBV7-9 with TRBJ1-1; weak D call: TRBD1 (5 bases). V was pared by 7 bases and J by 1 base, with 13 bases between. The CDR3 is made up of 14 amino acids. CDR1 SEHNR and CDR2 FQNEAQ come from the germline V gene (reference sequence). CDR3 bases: TGTGCCAGCACATATTCGCAGGGGAACACTGAAGCTTTCTTT. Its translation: CASTYSQGNTEAFF.

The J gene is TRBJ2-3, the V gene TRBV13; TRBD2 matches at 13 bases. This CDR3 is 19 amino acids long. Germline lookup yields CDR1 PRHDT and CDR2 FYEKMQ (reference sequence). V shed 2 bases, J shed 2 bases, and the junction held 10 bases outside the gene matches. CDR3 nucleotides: TGTGCCAGCAGCTTACGACTAGCGGGGGGTCCCCGCTTCACAGATACGCAGTATTTT. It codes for CASSLRLAGGPRFTDTQYF.

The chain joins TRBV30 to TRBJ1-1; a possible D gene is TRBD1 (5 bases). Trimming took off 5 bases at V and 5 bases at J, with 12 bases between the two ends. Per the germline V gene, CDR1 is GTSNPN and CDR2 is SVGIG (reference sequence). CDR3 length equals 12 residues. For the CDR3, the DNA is TGTGCCTGGCAAGGGGCCATTACTGAAGCTTTCTTT. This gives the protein CAWQGAITEAFF.

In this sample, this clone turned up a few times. Written as DNA, the CDR3 is TGTGCCAGCAGCTTGGCCTACAGGGCATATGGCTACACCTTC. It yields the protein CASSLAYRAYGYTF. This rearrangement joins TRBV7-9 to TRBJ1-2; D perhaps matches TRBD1 (6 bases). The CDR3 has 14 residues. V dropped 3 bases and J dropped 5 bases, with 13 bases sitting between them. Germline V CDR1 and CDR2: SEHNR, FQNEAQ (reference sequence).

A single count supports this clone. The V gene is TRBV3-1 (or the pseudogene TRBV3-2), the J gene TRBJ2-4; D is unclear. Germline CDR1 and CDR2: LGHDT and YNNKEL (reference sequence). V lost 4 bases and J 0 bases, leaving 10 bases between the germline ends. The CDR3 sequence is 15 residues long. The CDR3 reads CASSPWAVAKNIQYF. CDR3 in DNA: TGTGCCAGCAGCCCCTGGGCCGTAGCCAAAAACATTCAGTACTTC.

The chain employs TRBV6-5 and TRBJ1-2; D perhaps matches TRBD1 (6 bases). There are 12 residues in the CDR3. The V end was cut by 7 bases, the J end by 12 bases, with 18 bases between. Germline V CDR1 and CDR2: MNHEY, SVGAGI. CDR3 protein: CASIKGGTDNTF. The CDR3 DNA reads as TGTGCCAGCATCAAAGGGGGAACAGATAACACCTTC.

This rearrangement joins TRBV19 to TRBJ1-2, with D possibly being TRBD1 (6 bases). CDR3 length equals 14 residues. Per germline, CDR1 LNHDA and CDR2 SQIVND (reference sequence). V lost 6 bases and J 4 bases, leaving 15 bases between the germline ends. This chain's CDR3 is CASRVEGTTYGYTF. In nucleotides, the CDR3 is TGTGCCAGTAGGGTCGAGGGGACAACCTATGGCTACACCTTC.

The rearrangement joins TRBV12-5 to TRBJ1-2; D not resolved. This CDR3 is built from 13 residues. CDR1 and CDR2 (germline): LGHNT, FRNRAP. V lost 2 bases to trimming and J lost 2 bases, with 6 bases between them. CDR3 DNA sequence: TGTGCTAGTGGTTTGTCAGGAAACTATGGCTACACCTTC. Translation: CASGLSGNYGYTF.

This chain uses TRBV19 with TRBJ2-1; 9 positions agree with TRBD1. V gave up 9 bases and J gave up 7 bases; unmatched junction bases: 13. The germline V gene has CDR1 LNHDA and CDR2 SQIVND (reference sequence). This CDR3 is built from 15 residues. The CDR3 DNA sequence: TGTGCCAGCATGGACGAAACCGGGACAGGGAATGAGCAGTTCTTC. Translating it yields CASMDETGTGNEQFF.

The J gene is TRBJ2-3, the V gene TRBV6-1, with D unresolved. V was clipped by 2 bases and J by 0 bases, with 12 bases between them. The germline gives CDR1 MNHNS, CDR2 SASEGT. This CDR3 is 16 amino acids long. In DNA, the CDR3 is TGTGCCAGCAGTGAACTTACTATCTATAGCACAGATACGCAGTATTTT. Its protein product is CASSELTIYSTDTQYF.

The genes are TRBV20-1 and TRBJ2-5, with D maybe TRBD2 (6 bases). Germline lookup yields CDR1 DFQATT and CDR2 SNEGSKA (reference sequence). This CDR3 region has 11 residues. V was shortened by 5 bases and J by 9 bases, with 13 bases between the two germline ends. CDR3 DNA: TGCAGTGCTCGTCCCGGAGGGGCCCAGTACTTC. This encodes CSARPGGAQYF.

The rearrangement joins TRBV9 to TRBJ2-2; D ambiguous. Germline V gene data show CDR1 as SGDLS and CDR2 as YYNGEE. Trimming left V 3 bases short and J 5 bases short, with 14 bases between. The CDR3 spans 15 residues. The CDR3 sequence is CASSATALGTGELFF. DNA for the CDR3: TGTGCCAGCAGCGCGACGGCCCTCGGGACCGGGGAGCTGTTTTTT.

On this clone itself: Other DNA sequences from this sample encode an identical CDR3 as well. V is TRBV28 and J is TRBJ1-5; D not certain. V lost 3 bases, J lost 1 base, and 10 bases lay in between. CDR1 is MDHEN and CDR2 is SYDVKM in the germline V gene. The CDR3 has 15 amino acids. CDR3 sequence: CASSFAGGSNQPQHF. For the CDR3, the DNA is TGTGCCAGCAGTTTCGCGGGAGGCAGCAATCAGCCCCAGCATTTT.